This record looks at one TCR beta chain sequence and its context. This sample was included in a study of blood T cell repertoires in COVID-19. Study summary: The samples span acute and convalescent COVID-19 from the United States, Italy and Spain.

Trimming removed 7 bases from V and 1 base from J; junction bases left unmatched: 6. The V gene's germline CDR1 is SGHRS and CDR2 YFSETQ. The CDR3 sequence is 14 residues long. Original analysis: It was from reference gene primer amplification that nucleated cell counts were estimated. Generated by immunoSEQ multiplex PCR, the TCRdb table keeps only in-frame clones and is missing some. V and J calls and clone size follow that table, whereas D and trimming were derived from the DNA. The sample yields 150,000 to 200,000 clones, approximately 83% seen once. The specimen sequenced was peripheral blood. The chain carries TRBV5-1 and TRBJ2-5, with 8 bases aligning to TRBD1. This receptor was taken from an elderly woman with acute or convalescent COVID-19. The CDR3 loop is CASGSTGGQETQYF. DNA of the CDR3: TGCGCCAGCGGATCTACAGGGGGCCAAGAGACCCAGTACTTC.